This T cell receptor beta chain originates from a study of CD8 T cells in ankylosing spondylitis (dated by TCRdb to between 2016 and 2019). In the study overall: T cell receptor beta repertoires were profiled in healthy donors and ankylosing spondylitis patients so that disease-linked TCR variants could be found. Samples of peripheral blood were taken, and for ankylosing spondylitis patients, synovial fluid was collected as well. The whole study cohort included about a hundred healthy donors and 25 or so ankylosing spondylitis patients. The paper's findings and limits, for the study overall: According to the report, matched synovial fluid samples from ankylosing spondylitis patients were significantly enriched for the disease-linked clones. Blood from ankylosing spondylitis patients appeared to be characterized by a TCR beta motif composed of under 10 highly homologous amino acid variants. Some of the motif variants had been reported before in the synovial fluid and blood of reactive arthritis patients, a finding that suggests common disease-initiation mechanisms. A CD8+ phenotype was shown by the disease-linked clones, which were found at relatively low frequencies in peripheral blood.

Points on this clonotype: This clone's antigen is unknown. No much larger clone exists at a distance of one base, and base qualities are not known.

Sequencing instrument: Illumina HiSeq 2500. TCR beta libraries were prepared by quantitative 5'-RACE with molecular barcodes. From the authors' description of their analysis: Disease-linked TCR variants were identified with a new computational method built on a probabilistic model of VDJ rearrangement. TCRdb reprocessed the public reads (quality trimming at Q25 with fastp, clone calling with MiXCR) and kept in-frame beta chains. Merged by CDR3 protein, the rows form single entries marked with the most common genes and DNA. Here the V and J calls rest on TCRdb's processing, not on the authors' analysis. In this sample the table shows around 250,000 distinct CDR3 sequences, under 20% of which occur a single time. The ten largest clones represent roughly 34% of the sample. Relative to germline, V is 6 bases shorter and J is 9 bases shorter, with 12 bases between their ends. From a lookup of the germline V gene (reference sequence), CDR1 and CDR2 are MNHEY and SMNVEV. The CDR3 starts with the cysteine, ends with the phenylalanine, and has 12 residues. Just CDR3 DNA is preserved here, 36 bases in frame from base 1.

Sequenced: blood, either unsorted or a sorted T cell fraction (not recorded which). The rearranged chain carries TRBV27 and TRBJ2-1, with the identity of the D gene unclear. The clonotype comes from a male donor with ankylosing spondylitis or in good health (not recorded which). The nucleotides read TGTGCCAGCAGGGGTATTAATGCTGAGCAGTTCTTC. Translated, it gives CASRGINAEQFF.